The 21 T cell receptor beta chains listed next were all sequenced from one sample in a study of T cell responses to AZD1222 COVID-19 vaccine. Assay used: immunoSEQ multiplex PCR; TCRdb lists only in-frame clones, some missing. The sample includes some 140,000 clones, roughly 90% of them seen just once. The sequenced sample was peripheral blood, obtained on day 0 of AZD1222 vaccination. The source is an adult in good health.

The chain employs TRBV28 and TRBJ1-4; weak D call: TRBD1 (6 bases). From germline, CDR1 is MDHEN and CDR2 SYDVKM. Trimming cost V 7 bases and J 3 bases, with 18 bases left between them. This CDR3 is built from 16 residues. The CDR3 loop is CASNPGGGLANEKLFF. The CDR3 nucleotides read TGTGCCAGCAATCCCGGGGGCGGACTAGCTAATGAAAAACTGTTTTTT.

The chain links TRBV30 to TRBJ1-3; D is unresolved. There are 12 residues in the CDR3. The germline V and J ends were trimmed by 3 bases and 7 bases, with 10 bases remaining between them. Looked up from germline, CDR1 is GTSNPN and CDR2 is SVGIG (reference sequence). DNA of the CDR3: TGTGCCTGGAGCTCGTCGGGGAACACCATATATTTT. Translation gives CAWSSSGNTIYF.

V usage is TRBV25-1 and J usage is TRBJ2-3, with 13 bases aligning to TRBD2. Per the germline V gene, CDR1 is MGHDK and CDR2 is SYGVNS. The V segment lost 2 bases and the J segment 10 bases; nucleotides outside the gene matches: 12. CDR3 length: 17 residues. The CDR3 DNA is TGTGCCAGCAGTGAAGGTGTTAGAACTAGCGGGAGGGATCCGCAGTATTTT. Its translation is CASSEGVRTSGRDPQYF.

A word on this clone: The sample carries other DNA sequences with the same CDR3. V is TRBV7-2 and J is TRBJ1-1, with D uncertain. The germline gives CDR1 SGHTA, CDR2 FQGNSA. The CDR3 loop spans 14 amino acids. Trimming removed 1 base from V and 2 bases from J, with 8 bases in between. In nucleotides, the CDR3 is TGTGCCAGCAGCTTAGTGACCCTAAACACTGAAGCTTTCTTT. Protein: CASSLVTLNTEAFF.

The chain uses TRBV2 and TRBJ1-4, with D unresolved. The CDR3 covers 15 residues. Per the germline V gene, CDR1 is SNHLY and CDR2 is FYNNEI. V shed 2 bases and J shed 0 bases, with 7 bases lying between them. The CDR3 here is CASSENVATNEKLFF. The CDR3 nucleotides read TGTGCCAGCAGTGAAAACGTGGCAACTAATGAAAAACTGTTTTTT.

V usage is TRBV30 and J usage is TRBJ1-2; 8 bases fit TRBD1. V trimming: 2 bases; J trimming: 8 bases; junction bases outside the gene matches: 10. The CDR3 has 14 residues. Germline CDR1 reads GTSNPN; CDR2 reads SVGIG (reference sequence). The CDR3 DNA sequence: TGTGCCTGGAGTCCCACAGGGGGAGGATGGGGCTACACCTTC. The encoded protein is CAWSPTGGGWGYTF.

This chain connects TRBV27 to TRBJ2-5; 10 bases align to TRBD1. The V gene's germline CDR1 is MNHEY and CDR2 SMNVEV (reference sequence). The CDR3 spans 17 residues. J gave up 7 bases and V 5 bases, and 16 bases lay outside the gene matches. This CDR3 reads CASSPIPGQGTRGTQYF. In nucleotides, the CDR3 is TGTGCCAGCAGTCCAATACCGGGACAGGGGACCAGAGGGACCCAGTACTTC.

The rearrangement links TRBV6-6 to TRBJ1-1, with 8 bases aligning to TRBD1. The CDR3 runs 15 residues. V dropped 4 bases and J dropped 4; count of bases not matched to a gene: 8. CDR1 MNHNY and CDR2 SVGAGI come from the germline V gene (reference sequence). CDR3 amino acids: CASSSTGAASTEAFF. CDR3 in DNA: TGTGCCAGCAGTTCGACAGGGGCGGCTAGCACTGAAGCTTTCTTT.

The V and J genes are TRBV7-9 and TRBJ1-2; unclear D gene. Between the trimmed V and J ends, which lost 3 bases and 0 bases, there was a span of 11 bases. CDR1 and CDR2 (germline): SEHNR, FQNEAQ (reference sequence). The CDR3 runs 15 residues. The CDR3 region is CASSFRPTTNYGYTF. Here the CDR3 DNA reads TGTGCCAGCAGCTTCCGTCCGACTACTAACTATGGCTACACCTTC.

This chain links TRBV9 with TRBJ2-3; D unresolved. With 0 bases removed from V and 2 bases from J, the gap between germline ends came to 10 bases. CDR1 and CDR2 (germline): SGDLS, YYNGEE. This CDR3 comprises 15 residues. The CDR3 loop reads CASSVEALPTDTQYF. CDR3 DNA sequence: TGTGCCAGCAGCGTAGAAGCCCTCCCCACAGATACGCAGTATTTT. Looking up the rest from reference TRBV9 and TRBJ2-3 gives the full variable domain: DSGVTQTPKHLITATGQRVTLRCSPRSGDLSVYWYQQSLDQGLQFLIQYYNGEERAKGNILERFSAQQFPDLHSELNLSSLELGDSALYFCASSVEALPTDTQYFGPGTRLTVL.

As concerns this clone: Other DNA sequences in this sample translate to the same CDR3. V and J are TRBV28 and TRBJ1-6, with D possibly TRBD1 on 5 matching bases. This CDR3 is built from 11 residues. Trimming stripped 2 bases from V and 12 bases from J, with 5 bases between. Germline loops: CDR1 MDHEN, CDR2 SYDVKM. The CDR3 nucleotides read TGTGCCAGCAGTTTAGGGGGACCCCTCCACTTT. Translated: CASSLGGPLHF.

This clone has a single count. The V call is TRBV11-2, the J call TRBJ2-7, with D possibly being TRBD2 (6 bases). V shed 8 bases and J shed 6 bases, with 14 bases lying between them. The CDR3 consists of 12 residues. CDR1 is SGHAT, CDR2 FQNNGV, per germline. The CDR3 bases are TGTGCCAGCGCCGGTGCCGGGAGCGAGCAGTACTTC. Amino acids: CASAGAGSEQYF.

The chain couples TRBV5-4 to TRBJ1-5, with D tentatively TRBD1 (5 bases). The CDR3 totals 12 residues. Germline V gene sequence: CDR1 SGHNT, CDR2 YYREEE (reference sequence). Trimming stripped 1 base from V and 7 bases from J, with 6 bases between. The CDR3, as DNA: TGTGCCAGCAGCTTGCGGGGGCAGCCCCAGCATTTT. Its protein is CASSLRGQPQHF.

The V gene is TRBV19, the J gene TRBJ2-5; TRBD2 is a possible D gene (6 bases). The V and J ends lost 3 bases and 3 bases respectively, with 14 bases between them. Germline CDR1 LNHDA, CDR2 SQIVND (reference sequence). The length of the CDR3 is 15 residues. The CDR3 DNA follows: TGTGCCAGTAGTATGACGGCGGGAAGGGAAGAGACCCAGTACTTC. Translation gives CASSMTAGREETQYF. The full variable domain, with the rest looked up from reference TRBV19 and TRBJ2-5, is DGGITQSPKYLFRKEGQNVTLSCEQNLNHDAMYWYRQDPGQGLRLIYYSQIVNDFQKGDIAEGYSVSREKKESFPLTVTSAQKNPTAFYLCASSMTAGREETQYFGPGTRLLVL.

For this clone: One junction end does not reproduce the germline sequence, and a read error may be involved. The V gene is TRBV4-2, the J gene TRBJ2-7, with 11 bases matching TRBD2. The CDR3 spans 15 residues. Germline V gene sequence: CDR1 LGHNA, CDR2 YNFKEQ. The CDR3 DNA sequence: TGTGCCAGCAGCCAAGATACTAGCGGGAGCTACGAGCGGTACTTC. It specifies CASSQDTSGSYERYF.

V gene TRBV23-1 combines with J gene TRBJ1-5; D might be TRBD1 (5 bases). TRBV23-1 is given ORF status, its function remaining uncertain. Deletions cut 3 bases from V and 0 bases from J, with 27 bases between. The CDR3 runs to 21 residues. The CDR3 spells CASSHPGHSGAPKDSNQPQHF. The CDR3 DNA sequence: TGCGCCAGCAGTCATCCCGGACACTCGGGAGCCCCGAAGGATAGCAATCAGCCCCAGCATTTT.

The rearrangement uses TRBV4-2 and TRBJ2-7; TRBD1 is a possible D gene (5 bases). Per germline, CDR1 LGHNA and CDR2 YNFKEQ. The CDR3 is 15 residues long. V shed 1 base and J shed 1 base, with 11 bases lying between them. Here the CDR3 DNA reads TGTGCCAGCAGCCAAGCAGCAGGGTTATCCTACGAGCAGTACTTC. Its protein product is CASSQAAGLSYEQYF.

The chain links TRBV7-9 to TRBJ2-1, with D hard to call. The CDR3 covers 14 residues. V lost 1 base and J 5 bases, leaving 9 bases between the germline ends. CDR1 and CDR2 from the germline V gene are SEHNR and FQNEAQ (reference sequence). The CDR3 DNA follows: TGTGCCAGCAGCTTAGTGAGGACGAACAATGAGCAGTTCTTC. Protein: CASSLVRTNNEQFF.

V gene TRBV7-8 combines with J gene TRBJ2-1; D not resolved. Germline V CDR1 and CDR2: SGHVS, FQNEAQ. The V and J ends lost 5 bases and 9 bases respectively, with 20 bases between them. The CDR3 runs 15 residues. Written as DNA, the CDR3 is TGTGCCAGCAGCCCCCGCCCGGACCCGCCAAGTGAGCAGTTCTTC. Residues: CASSPRPDPPSEQFF.

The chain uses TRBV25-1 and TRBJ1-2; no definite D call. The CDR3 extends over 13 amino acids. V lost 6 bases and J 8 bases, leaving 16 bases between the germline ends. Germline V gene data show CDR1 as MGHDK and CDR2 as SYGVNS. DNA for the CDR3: TGTGCCAGCAGCGGAGCAGGCTTAGGCGGCTACACCTTC. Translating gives CASSGAGLGGYTF.

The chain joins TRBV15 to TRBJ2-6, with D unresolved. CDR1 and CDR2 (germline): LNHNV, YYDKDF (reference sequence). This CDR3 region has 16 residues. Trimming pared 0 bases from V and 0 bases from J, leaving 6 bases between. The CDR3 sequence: CATSRDRSSGANVLTF. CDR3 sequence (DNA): TGTGCCACCAGCAGAGACAGGTCCTCTGGGGCCAACGTCCTGACTTTC.